This TCR beta chain was found in a study of cytomegalovirus exposure and HLA in healthy donors. The CDR3 sequence is 13 residues long. Germline CDR1 reads SGHRS; CDR2 reads YFSETQ. V dropped 1 base and J dropped 6 bases, with 11 bases sitting between them. TCRdb's table, derived via immunoSEQ multiplex PCR, lists solely in-frame clones and lacks some. The repertoire holds tens of thousands of clones, with about 95% as singletons. Comment on this clone: Its antigen is as yet unknown.

Study outcomes and limitations: Among TCR sequences, most were rare, though some public TCRs appeared in many donors. According to the study, approximately 150 TCR beta chains were cytomegalovirus-associated.

The receptor was isolated from a woman aged 18-29 years in good health and CMV-seronegative. V usage is TRBV5-1 and J usage is TRBJ2-7; D is ambiguous. What was sequenced was PBMCs. As DNA, the CDR3 is TGCGCCAGCAGCTTGTCAGAAATTGGCGAGCAGTACTTC. It encodes CASSLSEIGEQYF.